The sequence of this T cell receptor beta chain was determined in a study of T cell changes during pregnancy in multiple sclerosis. The CDR3 loop spans 16 amino acids. CDR1 is SNHLY and CDR2 is FYNNEI in the germline V gene. With V trimmed by 4 bases and J by 1 base, 7 bases remained unmatched. Sequencing was performed with immunoSEQ multiplex PCR; in TCRdb, only in-frame clones are kept and a portion is missing. This table holds around 100,000 clones, 90% to 95% found once. The chain uses TRBV2 and TRBJ2-3, with 8 nucleotides matching TRBD1. The sequence derives from a female donor with multiple sclerosis, enrolled in a pregnancy study. Sequencing used peripheral blood, obtained in the third trimester of pregnancy. For the CDR3, the DNA is TGTGCCAGCAGTGGGGACAGGATTGCTGGCACAGATACGCAGTATTTT. Translating it yields CASSGDRIAGTDTQYF.